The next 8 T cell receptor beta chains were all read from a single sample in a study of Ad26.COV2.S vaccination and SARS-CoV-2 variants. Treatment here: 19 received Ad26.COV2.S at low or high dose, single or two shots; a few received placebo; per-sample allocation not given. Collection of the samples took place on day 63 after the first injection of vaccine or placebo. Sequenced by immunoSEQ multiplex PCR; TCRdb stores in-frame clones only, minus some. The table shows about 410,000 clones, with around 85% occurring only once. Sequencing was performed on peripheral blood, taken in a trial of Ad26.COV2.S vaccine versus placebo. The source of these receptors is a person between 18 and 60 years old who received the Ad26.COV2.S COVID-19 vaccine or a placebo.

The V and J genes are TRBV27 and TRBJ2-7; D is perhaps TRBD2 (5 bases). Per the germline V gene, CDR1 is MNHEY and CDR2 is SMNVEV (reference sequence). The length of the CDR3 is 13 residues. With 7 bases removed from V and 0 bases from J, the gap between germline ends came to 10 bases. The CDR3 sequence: CASTSTNSYEQYF. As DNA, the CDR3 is TGTGCCAGCACTAGCACCAACTCCTACGAGCAGTACTTC.

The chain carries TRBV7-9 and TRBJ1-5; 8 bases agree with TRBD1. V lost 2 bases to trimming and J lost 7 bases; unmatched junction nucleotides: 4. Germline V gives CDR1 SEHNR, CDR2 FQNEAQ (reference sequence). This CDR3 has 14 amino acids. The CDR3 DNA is TGTGCCAGCAGCTTACAGGGGGCAAGGCAGCCCCAGCATTTT. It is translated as CASSLQGARQPQHF.

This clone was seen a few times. The CDR3 sequence is CASSQGRQPQHF. The CDR3, as DNA: TGTGCCAGCAGCCAGGGTCGACAGCCCCAGCATTTT. This chain uses TRBV14 with TRBJ1-5, with D unresolved. The CDR3 is 12 amino acids. V shed 3 bases and J shed 7 bases, with 7 bases lying between them. Per the germline V gene, CDR1 is SGHDN and CDR2 is FVKESK.

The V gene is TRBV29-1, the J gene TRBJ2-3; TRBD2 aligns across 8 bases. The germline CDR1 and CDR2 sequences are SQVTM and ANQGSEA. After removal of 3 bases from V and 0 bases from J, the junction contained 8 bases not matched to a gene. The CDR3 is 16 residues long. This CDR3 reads CSVEAGGEFSTDTQYF. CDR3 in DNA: TGCAGCGTTGAGGCGGGGGGCGAATTTAGCACAGATACGCAGTATTTT.

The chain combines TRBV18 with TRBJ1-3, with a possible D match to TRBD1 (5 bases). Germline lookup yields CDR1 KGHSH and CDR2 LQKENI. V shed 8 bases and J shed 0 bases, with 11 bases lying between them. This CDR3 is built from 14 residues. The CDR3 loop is CASGTGSSGNTIYF. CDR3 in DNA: TGTGCCAGCGGTACAGGATCCTCTGGAAACACCATATATTTT.

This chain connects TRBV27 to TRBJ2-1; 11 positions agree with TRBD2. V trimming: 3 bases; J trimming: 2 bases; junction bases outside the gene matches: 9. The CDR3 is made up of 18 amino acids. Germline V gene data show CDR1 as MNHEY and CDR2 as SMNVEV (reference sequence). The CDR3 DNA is TGTGCCAGCAGTTTTGGCCCTAGCGGGGGGCCGCCCTACAATGAGCAGTTCTTC. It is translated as CASSFGPSGGPPYNEQFF.

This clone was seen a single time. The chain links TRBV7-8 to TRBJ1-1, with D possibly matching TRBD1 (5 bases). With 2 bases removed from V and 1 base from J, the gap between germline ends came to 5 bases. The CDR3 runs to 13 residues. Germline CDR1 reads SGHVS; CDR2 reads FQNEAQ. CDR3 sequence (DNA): TGTGCCAGCAGCTTACAGGGGAACACTGAAGCTTTCTTT. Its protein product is CASSLQGNTEAFF.

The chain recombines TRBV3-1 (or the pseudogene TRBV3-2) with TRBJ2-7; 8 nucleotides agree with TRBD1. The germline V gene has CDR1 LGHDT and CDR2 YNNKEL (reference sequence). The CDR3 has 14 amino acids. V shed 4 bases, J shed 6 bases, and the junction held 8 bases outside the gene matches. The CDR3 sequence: CASSPRDRLGEQYF. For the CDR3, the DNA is TGTGCCAGCAGCCCCCGGGACAGGCTCGGCGAGCAGTACTTC.